This passage covers 14 T cell receptor beta chains from one sample sequenced in a study of circulating tumor DNA in untreated peripheral T-cell lymphoma. Using immunoSEQ multiplex PCR, the repertoire was profiled, and TCRdb retains in-frame clones only, with some absent. The sample holds some 2,800 clones, about 64% seen once. Sequenced: tumor tissue. The receptor source for this set is a human donor with peripheral T-cell lymphoma.

This sequence joins TRBV19 and TRBJ2-3, with 8 bases lining up with TRBD2. V lost 6 bases, J lost 8 bases, and 16 bases stayed unmatched. Germline CDR1 and CDR2: LNHDA and SQIVND (reference sequence). The CDR3 is 16 amino acids. The CDR3 coding sequence is TGTGCCAGTAGGCCCTCCGGGGGGGGACCTTTTGGTACGCAGTATTTT. It yields the protein CASRPSGGGPFGTQYF.

Details on this clone: This CDR3 is also generated by other DNA sequences in the sample. The chain combines TRBV6-8 with TRBJ1-2; 9 bases line up with TRBD1. CDR1 and CDR2 (germline): MNHGY, SAAAGT. V lost 6 bases and J lost 3; bases outside the gene matches: 5. This CDR3 region has 14 residues. The CDR3 spells CASRGDREDYGYTF. The DNA of the CDR3 is TGTGCCAGCAGGGGGGACAGGGAAGACTATGGCTACACCTTC.

This clone was observed a handful of times. The chain recombines TRBV30 with TRBJ2-7, with D hard to call. CDR3 length equals 13 residues. Per germline, CDR1 GTSNPN and CDR2 SVGIG (reference sequence). V lost 3 bases and J lost 2, with 11 bases in between. The CDR3 is CAWRADNAYEQYF. The CDR3, as DNA: TGTGCCTGGAGGGCAGACAACGCCTACGAGCAGTACTTC.

The genes are TRBV6-8 and TRBJ1-1; D perhaps matches TRBD1 (6 bases). Germline values: CDR1 MNHGY, CDR2 SAAAGT. The CDR3 sequence is 12 residues long. The germline V and J ends were trimmed by 8 bases and 4 bases, with 11 bases remaining between them. The CDR3 region is CASGQYRTEAFF. CDR3 DNA: TGTGCCAGCGGACAGTACCGCACTGAAGCTTTCTTT.

The count of this clone is one. The gene calls are TRBV6-4 and TRBJ2-7, with D perhaps assigned TRBD1 or TRBD2 (5 bases each). The CDR3 spans 11 residues. The germline V gene encodes CDR1 MRHNA and CDR2 SNTAGT. Between the trimmed V and J ends, which lost 10 bases and 3 bases, there was a span of 10 bases. Here the CDR3 reads CAKGTRYEQYF. CDR3 nucleotides: TGTGCCAAGGGGACCCGCTACGAGCAGTACTTC.

This chain connects TRBV15 to TRBJ2-7; 12 bases agree with TRBD2. With V trimmed by 3 bases and J by 3 bases, 3 bases remained unmatched. The CDR3 has 15 amino acids. In germline, CDR1 is LNHNV, CDR2 YYDKDF (reference sequence). The CDR3 sequence is CATSSRTSGDYEQYF. The CDR3 DNA sequence: TGTGCCACCAGCAGCCGGACTAGCGGGGACTACGAGCAGTACTTC.

Worth noting for this clone: The missing conserved phenylalanine or tryptophan at the end of this CDR3 makes a read error likely. The DNA is omitted, as the CDR3 cannot be located on it reliably, and the CDR3 follows TCRdb's listing. This sequence joins TRBV2 and TRBJ1-5; TRBD1 is the table's D call and was not checked against the DNA. The CDR3 extends over 15 residues, inclusive of both ends. The V gene's germline CDR1 is SNHLY and CDR2 FYNNEI. CDR3 sequence: CASSDGVLGQGGVTV.

This clone was observed a handful of times. The CDR3 sequence is CASSLLPGTSSEQYF. CDR3 DNA: TGTGCCAGCAGCCTATTACCCGGGACATCTTCCGAGCAGTACTTC. The chain carries TRBV11-3 and TRBJ2-7; a weak D match, TRBD1 (6 bases). CDR3 length equals 15 residues. V was shortened by 5 bases and J by 6 bases, with 20 bases between the two germline ends. CDR1 is SGHNT, CDR2 YENEEA, per germline.

The V call is TRBV19, the J call TRBJ2-7; D possibly matches TRBD1 or TRBD2 (5 bases each). Germline assignment: CDR1 LNHDA and CDR2 SQIVND (reference sequence). The CDR3 extends over 14 amino acids. V was clipped by 6 bases and J by 2 bases, with 14 bases between them. CDR3 in DNA: TGTGCCAGTAGCCCCGGGACGGGTACCTACGAGCAGTACTTC. Residues: CASSPGTGTYEQYF. Variable domain in full (rest from reference TRBV19 and TRBJ2-7): DGGITQSPKYLFRKEGQNVTLSCEQNLNHDAMYWYRQDPGQGLRLIYYSQIVNDFQKGDIAEGYSVSREKKESFPLTVTSAQKNPTAFYLCASSPGTGTYEQYFGPGTRLTVT.

V gene TRBV12-5 combines with J gene TRBJ1-2; D might be TRBD1 (6 bases). CDR1 is LGHNT and CDR2 is FRNRAP in the germline V gene. V was cut by 7 bases and J by 4 bases, with 19 bases left in between. The CDR3 spans 15 residues. The CDR3 reads CASARWAGEIYGYTF. In DNA, the CDR3 is TGTGCTAGTGCCCGGTGGGCAGGGGAGATCTATGGCTACACCTTC.

This chain connects TRBV29-1 to TRBJ1-2; D is ambiguous. From germline, CDR1 is SQVTM and CDR2 ANQGSEA. This CDR3 spans 13 amino acids. Deletions cut 6 bases from V and 1 base from J, with 12 bases between. The CDR3 loop is CSVTYQSNYGYTF. CDR3 sequence (DNA): TGCAGCGTGACCTATCAGAGTAACTATGGCTACACCTTC.

This clone has just a few counts. The V and J genes are TRBV18 and TRBJ1-1; D is possibly TRBD1 (6 bases). CDR1 and CDR2 from the germline V gene are KGHSH and LQKENI. V dropped 3 bases and J dropped 6 bases, with 14 bases sitting between them. This CDR3 spans 14 amino acids. DNA for the CDR3: TGTGCCAGCTCACCCACAGGGTCGGGGGCTGAAGCTTTCTTT. The encoded protein is CASSPTGSGAEAFF. Drawing the rest from reference TRBV18 and TRBJ1-1, the complete variable domain is NAGVMQNPRHLVRRRGQEARLRCSPMKGHSHVYWYRQLPEEGLKFMVYLQKENIIDESGMPKERFSAEFPKEGPSILRIQQVVRGDSAAYFCASSPTGSGAEAFFGQGTRLTVV.

This clone has more than one count but fewer than ten. CDR3 DNA sequence: TGTGCCAGCAGTGGGTACAGTTCCTACAATGAGCAGTTCTTC. Amino acid sequence: CASSGYSSYNEQFF. The J gene is TRBJ2-1, the V gene TRBV25-1; D is unresolved. Germline V gene sequence: CDR1 MGHDK, CDR2 SYGVNS. Trimming took off 4 bases at V and 1 base at J, with 8 bases between the two ends. The CDR3 spans 14 residues.

This sequence joins TRBV11-3 and TRBJ2-3; 7 bases are shared with TRBD1. Germline V gene sequence: CDR1 SGHNT, CDR2 YENEEA. The CDR3 runs 14 residues. V lost 5 bases to trimming and J lost 1 base; unmatched junction nucleotides: 3. DNA for the CDR3: TGTGCCAGCAGCACCGGGACAGGCACAGATACGCAGTATTTT. Its translation is CASSTGTGTDTQYF.